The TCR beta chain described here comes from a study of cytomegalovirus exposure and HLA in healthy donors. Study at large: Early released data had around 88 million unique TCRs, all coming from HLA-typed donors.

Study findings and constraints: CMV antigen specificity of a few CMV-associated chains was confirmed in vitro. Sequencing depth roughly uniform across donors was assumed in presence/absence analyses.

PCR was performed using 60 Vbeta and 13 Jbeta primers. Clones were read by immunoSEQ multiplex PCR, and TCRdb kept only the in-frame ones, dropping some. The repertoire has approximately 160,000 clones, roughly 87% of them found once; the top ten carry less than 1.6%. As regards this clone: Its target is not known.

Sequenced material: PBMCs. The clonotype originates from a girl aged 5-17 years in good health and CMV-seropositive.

CDR3 in DNA: TGTGCCAGCAGTCCTTCTAGCGGGGACTTCTCCTACGAGCAGTACTTC. Its translation: CASSPSSGDFSYEQYF. This rearrangement joins TRBV27 to TRBJ2-7; 9 positions match TRBD2. V was clipped by 5 bases and J by 0 bases; unmatched bases: 8. CDR1 is MNHEY and CDR2 is SMNVEV in the germline V gene (reference sequence). CDR3 length: 16 amino acids.